Listed below are T cell receptor beta chains from one sample, sequenced in a study of T cell repertoires in cytomegalovirus infection. TCRdb reprocessed the reads with MiXCR, giving one entry per CDR3 protein. This table has hundreds of thousands of distinct CDR3 sequences, around 29% appearing once. These receptors lack a known antigen. The source was cultured PBMCs, collected from culture after CMV antigen stimulation. The receptor set was obtained from a human donor in good health (CMV status not recorded). Some clones in this sample may be carry-over from other donors' samples. CDR3s include the opening cysteine and the closing phenylalanine or tryptophan. The D gene is left open where the match is weak. Expanded clones get a size class; other rows say once, few or many, or leave the size out.

d_call j_call clone_size v_call cdr3_length cdr3_nt cdr3_aa
. TRBJ1-6 many TRBV7-2 17 TGTGCCAGCAGCTTACTTGCTGTACCAGGGAATAATTCACCCCTCCACTTT CASSLLAVPGNNSPLHF
TRBD1 TRBJ2-5 few TRBV27 13 TGTGCCAGCAGTTTGACAGGGTTGGAGACCCAGTACTTC CASSLTGLETQYF
TRBD1 TRBJ1-2 . TRBV7-6 12 TGTGCCAGCGACAGGGGGTCGGATAGCTACACCTTC CASDRGSDSYTF
TRBD1 TRBJ1-1 . TRBV12-3/TRBV12-4 16 TGTGCCAGCAGTCAGGCGGGGACAGGGGTAAATACTGAAGCTTTCTTT CASSQAGTGVNTEAFF
. TRBJ1-1 once TRBV2 11 TGTGCCAGCATGTTTTTGACCCGAGCTTTCTTT CASMFLTRAFF
TRBD2 TRBJ2-5 . TRBV12-3/TRBV12-4 16 TGTGCCAGCAGTACCTGGACTAGCGCCCACCAAGAGACCCAGTACTTC CASSTWTSAHQETQYF
TRBD2 TRBJ2-5 . TRBV6-1 15 TGTGCCAGCAGTGTCGGACTAGCGGGGAAAGAGTCCCAGTACTTC CASSVGLAGKESQYF
. TRBJ1-1 . TRBV7-3 15 TGTGCCAGCAGCTCCCTCACCGGGGGGAACACTGAAGCTTTCTTT CASSSLTGGNTEAFF
TRBD2 TRBJ2-3 few TRBV6-1 15 TGTGCCAGCAGGCCTAGCGGGGGGGCAACAGATACGCAGTATTTT CASRPSGGATDTQYF
. TRBJ1-1 . TRBV7-9 15 TGTGCCAGCAGCTTAGTCGGGGGCAGGAACACTGAAGCTTTCTTT CASSLVGGRNTEAFF
. TRBJ2-1 . TRBV10-3 13 TGTGCCATCAGTCTAGGACCCTACAATGAGCAGTTCTTC CAISLGPYNEQFF
. TRBJ1-3 . TRBV4-1 18 TGCGCCAGCAGCCAAGCATTACGGACCCTAGCGTCTGGAAACACCATATATTTT CASSQALRTLASGNTIYF
TRBD1 TRBJ1-4 . TRBV28 14 TGTGCCAGCAGCACCGGGACAGGGGGCGAAAAACTGTTTTTT CASSTGTGGEKLFF
. TRBJ1-6 . TRBV14 16 TGTGCCAGCAGCTCATTTAGAACGAGCTATAATTCACCCCTCCACTTT CASSSFRTSYNSPLHF
. TRBJ2-1 . TRBV13 16 TGTGCCAGCAGCGAGACCACCGCCGCTATTCGGAATGAGCAGTTCTTC CASSETTAAIRNEQFF
. TRBJ1-1 . TRBV27 15 TGTGCCAGCAGTTCATACAGGGAGCGCGACACTGAAGCTTTCTTT CASSSYRERDTEAFF
TRBD1 TRBJ2-7 few TRBV28 15 TGTGCCAGCAGGCCGAGGGGGACAGCTTACTACGAGCAGTACTTC CASRPRGTAYYEQYF
. TRBJ2-7 many TRBV4-2 16 TGTGCCAGCAGCCAACTAGGGACACCCAACTCCTACGAGCAGTACTTC CASSQLGTPNSYEQYF
TRBD2 TRBJ2-1 . TRBV2 15 TGTGCCAGCAGTGACCGGACTAGCGGAGGGAGTGAGCAGTTCTTC CASSDRTSGGSEQFF
. TRBJ1-5 . TRBV6-1 13 TGTGCCAGTTGGGGGGCCAGGGGCCAGCCCCAGCATTTT CASWGARGQPQHF
TRBD1 TRBJ2-3 . TRBV14 15 TGTGCCAGCAGCCTTCGCGGACAGGGGGCATATACGCAGTATTTT CASSLRGQGAYTQYF
TRBD1 TRBJ1-3 few TRBV7-6 14 TGTGCCAGCAGCTCCAGGGGGCTCGGGAACACCATATATTTT CASSSRGLGNTIYF
TRBD1 TRBJ1-2 . TRBV15 18 TGTGCCACCAGGACGATCCGGGACAGGGGAACCCCTTACTATGGCTACACCTTC CATRTIRDRGTPYYGYTF
TRBD1 TRBJ2-7 few TRBV12-3/TRBV12-4 14 TGTGCCAGCAGTTTCGGGACAGTAACATACGAGCAGTACTTC CASSFGTVTYEQYF
. TRBJ2-5 . TRBV19 12 TGTGCTTCCGGGCTAGCGAGGGAGACCCAGTACTTC CASGLARETQYF
TRBD1 TRBJ2-4 . TRBV11-3 18 TGTGCCAGCAGCTTAGCCGACAGGGGGTCATCGGCCAAAAACATTCAGTACTTC CASSLADRGSSAKNIQYF
TRBD1 TRBJ1-4 few TRBV7-2 16 TGTGCCAGCAGCTTAAGGGCAGGGGGCTATGTTGAAAAACTGTTTTTT CASSLRAGGYVEKLFF
. TRBJ1-5 many TRBV7-2 15 TGTGCCAGCAGCCTAGGGTACAGAGGGAGTCAGCCCCAGCATTTT CASSLGYRGSQPQHF
TRBD1 TRBJ2-3 few TRBV7-3 16 TGTGCCAGCAGCCGGACAGGGGATTCAATTATGGGTACGCAGTATTTT CASSRTGDSIMGTQYF
TRBD2 TRBJ2-3 few TRBV19 16 TGTGCCAGTATTCCGACTAGCGGGGGGCGCGCAGATACGCAGTATTTT CASIPTSGGRADTQYF
. TRBJ1-5 . TRBV10-1 14 TGCGCCACCGGTCGGCAGGGAATCAATCAGCCCCAGCATTTT CATGRQGINQPQHF
. TRBJ2-1 . TRBV7-2 11 TGTGCCAGCAGCACAGGACCTGAGCAGTTCTTC CASSTGPEQFF
. TRBJ1-4 many TRBV7-8 14 TGTGCCAGCAGCTTACTACGGCGCGATGAAAAACTGTTTTTT CASSLLRRDEKLFF
TRBD1 TRBJ2-3 . TRBV7-3 15 TGTGCCAGCAGCTTACGAGACAGGGACACAGATACGCAGTATTTT CASSLRDRDTDTQYF
. TRBJ2-7 . TRBV10-3 13 TGTGCCATCAGTGATCGGGACAACTACGAGCAGTACTTC CAISDRDNYEQYF
. TRBJ2-2 few TRBV27 12 TGTGCCAGCAGTCCCCTGGGGGGGGAGCTGTTTTTT CASSPLGGELFF
. TRBJ1-2 . TRBV10-3 16 TGTGCCATCAGTGAGTCGAAAACAGGGAAGATCTATGGCTACACCTTC CAISESKTGKIYGYTF
. TRBJ1-4 . TRBV28 15 TGTGCCAGCAGTCCGTTCCGTTCAACTAATGAAAAACTGTTTTTT CASSPFRSTNEKLFF
. TRBJ2-3 . TRBV10-3 15 TGTGCCATCAGTGAGTCGGGAGCGAGCACAGATACGCAGTATTTT CAISESGASTDTQYF
. TRBJ1-1 few TRBV20-1 14 TGCAGTGCCCCCTCACGTGAGGAGTACACTGAAGCTTTCTTT CSAPSREEYTEAFF
. TRBJ1-5 many TRBV7-8 14 TGTGCCAGCAGCTTAGGAATGGGCAATCAGCCCCAGCATTTT CASSLGMGNQPQHF
. TRBJ1-1 many TRBV6-1 13 TGTGCCAGCAGTTCCGACCGGACCACTGAAGCTTTCTTT CASSSDRTTEAFF
TRBD1 TRBJ1-2 . TRBV28 15 TGTGCCAGCCAATCTACAGGGGAAGGGGACTATGGCTACACCTTC CASQSTGEGDYGYTF
TRBD2 TRBJ2-1 few TRBV5-4 16 TGTGCCAGCAGCTTGGATGCGGGAGCCTCCTACAATGAGCAGTTCTTC CASSLDAGASYNEQFF
TRBD1 TRBJ2-4 many TRBV11-2 15 TGTGCCAGCAGCGCCCAACAGGGGGTTTGGAACATTCAGTACTTC CASSAQQGVWNIQYF
TRBD2 TRBJ2-6 . TRBV10-2 18 TGCGCCAGCAGTGAGGTGGCAGGGAGGGGCTCTGGGGCCAACGTCCTGACTTTC CASSEVAGRGSGANVLTF
. TRBJ1-2 . TRBV20-1 12 TGCAGTGCTACCCCGGGGGCCTATGGCTACACCTTC CSATPGAYGYTF
. TRBJ2-1 few TRBV10-3 13 TGTGCCATCAGTGAGTCCGAGGGGTATGAGCAGTTCTTC CAISESEGYEQFF
. TRBJ2-3 . TRBV19 18 TGTGCCAGTAGTATAGGCCCTGGGGGCGGCAGAAGCACAGATACGCAGTATTTT CASSIGPGGGRSTDTQYF
. TRBJ2-1 . TRBV10-3 13 TGTGCCACTGGGACGGAGGGAAAGCGGGAGCAGTTCTTC CATGTEGKREQFF
TRBD2 TRBJ2-1 few TRBV7-2 17 TGTGCCAGCAGCCCGTCCTTCGGGGGGGCCTCCTACAATGAGCAGTTCTTC CASSPSFGGASYNEQFF
. TRBJ2-3 . TRBV4-2 16 TGTGCCAGCAGCCAAGATACAGAGGGGAGAGCAGATACGCAGTATTTT CASSQDTEGRADTQYF
. TRBJ1-2 . TRBV5-1 15 TGCGCCAGCAGCCTTCGCACCGCGGGGCCCTATGGCTACACCTTC CASSLRTAGPYGYTF
. TRBJ1-4 few TRBV7-2 14 TGTGCCAGCAGCTTAGTAAGGGGGGGTGAAAAACTGTTTTTT CASSLVRGGEKLFF
. TRBJ2-2 . TRBV7-2 16 TGTGCCAGCACCCCACAGGAACCGCTGAACACCGGGGAGCTGTTTTTT CASTPQEPLNTGELFF
TRBD1 TRBJ1-2 . TRBV27 13 TGTGCCAGCAGCCCTACAGAGGGACAGTCTTGGACCTTC CASSPTEGQSWTF
. TRBJ2-1 . TRBV7-3 15 TGTGCCAGCAGCTTAGAGGGAAAAGGGAACAATGAGCAGTTCTTC CASSLEGKGNNEQFF
. TRBJ1-1 . TRBV18 13 TGTGCCAGCTCATCCTCAGAGAACACTGAAGCTTTCTTT CASSSSENTEAFF
TRBD1 TRBJ2-3 . TRBV6-5 15 TGTGCCAGCAGCGAGGGACAGAGAAGCACAGATACGCAGTATTTT CASSEGQRSTDTQYF